This T cell receptor (beta chain) is from a study of identical twins. Unique molecular identifiers were present on the cDNA, and a universal primer site came from template switching. In TCRdb, the 5' RACE reads were re-called with MiXCR into one record per CDR3 protein. Of more than 600,000 distinct CDR3 sequences listed, roughly 18% were seen once; the top ten hold around 13%. V gave up 6 bases and J gave up 9 bases; unmatched junction bases: 12. The CDR3 has 16 residues. CDR1 LGHDT and CDR2 YNNKEL come from the germline V gene (reference sequence). Study-level points and caveats: It was possible that invariant MAIT and iNKT cells partly confounded the zero-insertion analyses.

Concerning this clonotype itself: Its matching antigen is unknown.

The data also belong to a second study, concerning T cells expressing NK-cell markers. As that report states: Sorted CD3+CD56-NKG2C+, CD3+CD56+NKG2C+ and CD3+CD56+NKG2C- T cells supplied the TCR beta repertoires. Of eight sequenced donors, seven were HCMV-seropositive and one HCMV-seronegative.

The chain uses TRBV3-1 and TRBJ2-1, with 12 bases aligning to TRBD2. This sequence was found in a young woman in good health. Sample: PBMCs. In DNA, the CDR3 is TGTGCCAGCAGTTCGCCCACTAGCGGGGGGACTTTTGAGCAGTTCTTC. Encoded protein: CASSSPTSGGTFEQFF.